This T cell receptor (beta chain) was sequenced for a study of OX40 agonist ivuxolimab in advanced cancers. A note on the overall study: The costimulatory receptor OX40 (CD134) was targeted by ivuxolimab, a fully human IgG2 agonistic monoclonal antibody. A male proportion of 82.7% and a mean age of approximately 61 years, ranging from about 20 to 79, were recorded for the dose-escalation cohort. The paper describes the monotherapy dose-escalation part (N of about 55 patients) of the phase I trial of ivuxolimab. Partial responses occurred in three dose-escalation patients: two with cutaneous melanoma and one with hepatocellular carcinoma. Intravenous ivuxolimab was administered to patients every 2 weeks at six dose levels: 0.01, 0.1, 0.3, 1.5, 3 and 10 mg/kg. Among the 50 to 55 dose-escalation patients, 19 had hepatocellular carcinoma, 15 or so melanoma, 9 renal cell carcinoma and 9 head and neck cancer. Prior anti-PD-1, anti-PD-L1 or anti-CTLA-4 therapy was permitted, and checkpoint inhibitors had been received by less than 45% of dose-escalation patients. The point of sequencing TCRbeta in the periphery was to test whether ivuxolimab changed TCR sequence diversity and drove clonal T-cell expansion.

CDR1 is given as LNHNV and CDR2 as YYDKDF, both from the germline V gene (reference sequence). Measured from the cysteine to the phenylalanine, the CDR3 is 14 residues long. The CDR3 DNA has 42 bases and is translated from base 1. For sequencing of the TCRbeta CDR3 region, genomic DNA was extracted from the sorted cells. The immunoSEQ Assay was used for sequencing of TCRbeta CDR3 regions. Sourced from immuneACCESS, this table was stored by TCRdb with only in-frame sequences that have V and J called. A share of the clones is absent; for the studies checked, an unresolved V gene accounts for under half, and the remainder has no known explanation. The sample data list roughly 74,000 clones, and 94% of these were observed just once. The top ten hold approximately 20% of the sample. General study outcomes and caveats: Low levels of normalized T-cell clonal expansion were also seen in some nonresponding patients. Antigen specificity was not determined for the clonally expanded peripheral T cells. After ivuxolimab, more expanded clones were found on average in CD8+ T cells than in CD4+ T cells. In the 0.1-3.0 mg/kg groups, partial responders had among the lowest normalized peripheral clonal expansion, particularly in CD8+ T cells. At doses from 0.1 to 3.0 mg/kg, clonal expansion was seen in both CD4+ and CD8+ blood T cells between baseline and week 6.

The trial excluded patients who had a history of autoimmune disease or who were on systemic immunosuppression. Peripheral blood for TCR sequencing was drawn from every dose cohort at baseline, at cycle 4 day 1 and at cycle 7 day 1. Samples came from an open-label, multicenter, first-in-human phase I dose-escalation trial of ivuxolimab. Adults with locally advanced or metastatic melanoma, renal cell, hepatocellular, or head and neck squamous cell carcinoma were enrolled in the trial. CD4+ and CD8+ T cells were sorted separately from peripheral blood before TCR sequencing. Details on this clone: Its antigen remains undetermined. It has no much larger one-base neighbor in the sample; base qualities were not kept.

Recombination linked TRBV15 to TRBJ2-5; the best D guess is TRBD1, with 6 bases matching. The J call could be wrong; TRBJ2-7 is a better fit for the DNA end. The TCR originated in an adult with an advanced solid tumor such as melanoma, head and neck, liver or kidney cancer. Here the sequenced sample was CD4+ or CD8+ T cells sorted from blood, taken in a trial of the OX40 agonist ivuxolimab. Read as DNA, the sequence is TGTGCCACCAGCAGACGGGACATTGCCTACGAGCAGTACTTC. Its protein reads: CATSRRDIAYEQYF.